A single sample is the source of the 31 T cell receptor beta chains below, sequenced in a study of CD8 T cells in Susac syndrome. Reverse transcription of 0.5 to 1 ug RNA was performed with random hexamers. TCRdb fed the immunoSEQ multiplex PCR reads into MiXCR, producing one record per CDR3 protein. The sample yields about 210,000 distinct CDR3 sequences, around 95% seen once. The sequenced material came from CD4+ T cells from PBMCs. These receptors were taken from a human donor in good health.

The chain is built from TRBV7-9 and TRBJ1-6; D is uncertain. CDR1 is SEHNR and CDR2 is FQNEAQ in the germline V gene (reference sequence). V shed 1 base and J shed 6 bases, with 10 bases lying between them. This CDR3 has 15 residues. The CDR3 spells CASSLVSGANSPLHF. CDR3 in DNA: TGTGCCAGCAGCTTAGTATCCGGAGCTAATTCACCCCTCCACTTT.

The V gene is TRBV5-4, the J gene TRBJ2-5, with D possibly matching TRBD2 (5 bases). The CDR3 length is 13 residues. Deletions cut 4 bases from V and 0 bases from J, with 7 bases between. From germline, CDR1 is SGHNT and CDR2 YYREEE (reference sequence). For the CDR3, the DNA is TGTGCCAGCAGCCCGGGGAACCAAGAGACCCAGTACTTC. It is translated as CASSPGNQETQYF.

V gene TRBV20-1 combines with J gene TRBJ1-2; D gene ambiguous. Germline V gene lookup returns CDR1 DFQATT and CDR2 SNEGSKA (reference sequence). The CDR3 is made up of 14 amino acids. The V end was cut by 4 bases, the J end by 4 bases, with 16 bases between. The CDR3: CSAKEWAGTYGYTF. The CDR3 DNA is TGCAGTGCTAAGGAGTGGGCAGGCACCTATGGCTACACCTTC.

The rearrangement joins TRBV9 to TRBJ2-5, with D unclear. V lost 2 bases and J 1 base, leaving 9 bases between the germline ends. The germline V gene encodes CDR1 SGDLS and CDR2 YYNGEE. This CDR3 has 14 residues. This CDR3 is CASSVEQFQETQYF. The CDR3 DNA reads as TGTGCCAGCAGCGTGGAACAGTTCCAAGAGACCCAGTACTTC.

The chain joins TRBV5-1 to TRBJ2-3; D is perhaps TRBD2 (5 bases). The CDR3 is 13 amino acids. The germline V gene encodes CDR1 SGHRS and CDR2 YFSETQ. Trimming took off 9 bases at V and 0 bases at J, with 11 bases between the two ends. CDR3 bases: TGCGCCACCGCCGGGGTCAGCACAGATACGCAGTATTTT. It encodes CATAGVSTDTQYF.

V usage is TRBV5-4 and J usage is TRBJ2-7; D may correspond to TRBD1 or TRBD2 (5 bases each). This CDR3 comprises 14 residues. Trimming cost V 2 bases and J 3 bases, with 12 bases left between them. Germline V gene data show CDR1 as SGHNT and CDR2 as YYREEE (reference sequence). The DNA of the CDR3 is TGTGCCAGCAGCTTCGGCCGGGGCGGCTACGAGCAGTACGTC. Protein product: CASSFGRGGYEQYV.

V is TRBV5-4 and J is TRBJ2-1; a possible D gene is TRBD2 (6 bases). Germline V gene sequence: CDR1 SGHNT, CDR2 YYREEE (reference sequence). Trimming pared 4 bases from V and 0 bases from J, leaving 11 bases between. The length of the CDR3 is 15 residues. This CDR3 reads CASSRDLVSYNEQFF. CDR3 coding DNA: TGTGCCAGCAGCCGGGACTTGGTCTCCTACAATGAGCAGTTCTTC.

Only one count was recorded for this clonotype. DNA for the CDR3: TGCGCCAGCAGCCAAGAACGGTCATTTGAAGCTTTCTTT. Amino acid sequence: CASSQERSFEAFF. The V and J genes are TRBV4-3 and TRBJ1-1; no clear D. The CDR3 is 13 residues long. Per germline, CDR1 LGHNA and CDR2 YSLEER. The V gene lost 0 bases and the J gene lost 7 bases, with 9 bases spanning the gap.

This chain joins TRBV5-4 and TRBJ2-3; 11 nucleotides agree with TRBD2. CDR3 length: 15 amino acids. Trimming removed 4 bases from V and 3 bases from J; junction bases left unmatched: 4. CDR1 is SGHNT and CDR2 is YYREEE in the germline V gene (reference sequence). CDR3 coding DNA: TGTGCCAGCAGCGTTAGCGGGGGGGGTACAGATACGCAGTATTTT. Translation gives CASSVSGGGTDTQYF.

The genes are TRBV27 and TRBJ2-2; D is perhaps TRBD1 or TRBD2 (5 bases each). Germline V gene lookup returns CDR1 MNHEY and CDR2 SMNVEV (reference sequence). The V end was cut by 3 bases, the J end by 0 bases, with 11 bases between. The CDR3 contains 16 residues. The CDR3 is CASSFHGAPNTGELFF. The DNA for the CDR3 is TGTGCCAGCAGTTTCCACGGGGCCCCGAACACCGGGGAGCTGTTTTTT.

V gene TRBV10-3 combines with J gene TRBJ2-5; D remains ambiguous. CDR1 ENHRY and CDR2 SYGVKD come from the germline V gene. The V gene lost 0 bases and the J gene lost 5 bases, with 7 bases spanning the gap. This CDR3 spans 13 amino acids. The CDR3 sequence is CAISESVSETQYF. Written as DNA, the CDR3 is TGTGCCATCAGTGAGTCGGTCTCGGAGACCCAGTACTTC.

CDR3 protein: CTSSQASLAGAYF. The CDR3 bases are TGCACCAGCAGCCAAGCGTCCCTAGCGGGAGCGTACTTC. This chain links TRBV1 with TRBJ2-5; the table's D call TRBD2 went unverified against the DNA. TRBV1 is a pseudogene segment. This CDR3 region has 13 residues.

The chain recombines TRBV6-5 with TRBJ2-7, with D perhaps assigned TRBD1 or TRBD2 (6 bases each). The CDR3 contains 13 residues. Germline V CDR1 and CDR2: MNHEY, SVGAGI. V lost 0 bases to trimming and J lost 6 bases, with 9 bases between them. CDR3 region: CASSYSRGPEQYF. The CDR3 coding sequence is TGTGCCAGCAGTTACTCACGGGGGCCCGAGCAGTACTTC.

This chain uses TRBV20-1 with TRBJ2-5, with 10 bases matching TRBD2. Germline lookup yields CDR1 DFQATT and CDR2 SNEGSKA (reference sequence). Trimming took 4 bases from V and 4 from J; bases not matched to a gene: 9. This CDR3 has 15 amino acids. CDR3 amino acids: CSATGTSERGETQYF. The DNA for the CDR3 is TGCAGTGCTACCGGGACTAGCGAAAGGGGAGAGACCCAGTACTTC.

The V gene is TRBV5-1, the J gene TRBJ2-7; D uncertain. The germline V gene encodes CDR1 SGHRS and CDR2 YFSETQ. The CDR3 sequence is 13 residues long. V was cut by 4 bases and J by 3 bases, with 11 bases left in between. The CDR3, as DNA: TGCGCCAGCAGCGGGGATAGTCGCTACGAGCAGTACTTC. This translates into CASSGDSRYEQYF.

The V gene is TRBV19, the J gene TRBJ1-5; D might be TRBD1 (6 bases). V lost 5 bases and J lost 4, with 15 bases in between. This CDR3 is 15 amino acids long. Germline CDR1 and CDR2: LNHDA and SQIVND (reference sequence). The chain's CDR3 is CASSPTGTGNQPQHF. DNA of the CDR3: TGTGCCAGTAGTCCGACAGGCACGGGGAATCAGCCCCAGCATTTT.

The rearrangement joins TRBV27 to TRBJ1-1, with unresolved D. V was trimmed by 2 bases and J by 1 base, leaving 14 bases between them. This CDR3 is 16 amino acids long. Germline CDR1 MNHEY, CDR2 SMNVEV (reference sequence). The chain's CDR3 is CASSLLTGFPNTEAFF. As DNA, the CDR3 is TGTGCCAGCAGTTTACTAACGGGATTCCCGAACACTGAAGCTTTCTTT.

The chain recombines TRBV16 with TRBJ1-1, with unresolved D. Germline V CDR1 and CDR2: KGHSY, FQNENV. CDR3 length equals 14 residues. V was shortened by 1 base and J by 4 bases, with 10 bases between the two germline ends. CDR3 nucleotide sequence: TGTGCCAGCAGCCAATTGGCGGGCGCCACTGAAGCTTTCTTT. This gives the protein CASSQLAGATEAFF.

This clonotype was counted only a few times. The gene calls are TRBV29-1 and TRBJ2-7; the D gene is possibly TRBD2 (5 bases). Trimming stripped 4 bases from V and 5 bases from J, with 12 bases between. The CDR3 consists of 12 residues. Germline loops: CDR1 SQVTM, CDR2 ANQGSEA. The CDR3 loop is CSVGIARDEQYF. The CDR3 bases are TGCAGCGTTGGGATAGCGAGGGACGAGCAGTACTTC.

The CDR3 loop reads CASSIRDRRVQETQYF. CDR3 DNA sequence: TGTGCCAGCAGCATCCGGGACAGGAGAGTCCAAGAGACCCAGTACTTC. This chain links TRBV21-1 with TRBJ2-5; the table gives TRBD1 as D, unverified against the DNA. TRBV21-1 is flagged as a pseudogene. CDR3 length: 16 amino acids.

The rearrangement joins TRBV5-1 to TRBJ2-1; TRBD2 matches at 7 bases. CDR3 length: 15 residues. The trim removed 1 base at V and 2 bases at J, leaving 3 bases unmatched. Germline CDR1 reads SGHRS; CDR2 reads YFSETQ. The CDR3 region is CASSLPGGTYNEQFF. CDR3 coding DNA: TGCGCCAGCAGCTTGCCCGGGGGGACCTACAATGAGCAGTTCTTC. Full variable domain (outside the CDR3, taken from reference TRBV5-1 and TRBJ2-1): KAGVTQTPRYLIKTRGQQVTLSCSPISGHRSVSWYQQTPGQGLQFLFEYFSETQRNKGNFPGRFSGRQFSNSRSEMNVSTLELGDSALYLCASSLPGGTYNEQFFGPGTRLTVL.

The V gene is TRBV28, the J gene TRBJ2-3; 8 bases line up with TRBD1. Trimming at V came to 6 bases and at J to 5 bases, leaving 4 bases not matched to a gene. Germline CDR1 is MDHEN and CDR2 is SYDVKM. The CDR3 is 13 amino acids. This CDR3 is CASRRDRKDTQYF. Written as DNA, the CDR3 is TGTGCCAGCAGGCGGGACAGGAAAGATACGCAGTATTTT.

This clonotype has a single count. The chain has TRBV29-1 and TRBJ2-1, with 13 positions matching TRBD2. Trimming took 7 bases from V and 7 from J; bases not matched to a gene: 10. The CDR3 spans 15 residues. CDR1 and CDR2 from the germline V gene are SQVTM and ANQGSEA. CDR3 sequence reads: CSAGTSGVRFNEQFF. The CDR3 nucleotides are TGCAGCGCAGGGACTAGCGGGGTCCGATTTAATGAGCAGTTCTTC.

In nucleotides, the CDR3 is TGCGCCAGCAGCCAAGCCCCACTAGCGGGAAGCTACAATGAGCAGTTCTTC. Translated, it gives CASSQAPLAGSYNEQFF. The genes are TRBV4-1 and TRBJ2-1; TRBD2 agrees at 10 bases. The germline V gene has CDR1 MGHRA and CDR2 YSYEKL. The CDR3 covers 17 residues. The J segment lost 3 bases and the V segment lost 1 base, leaving 6 bases of the junction unmatched.

Only one count was recorded for this clonotype. V usage is TRBV10-3 and J usage is TRBJ2-3; 7 nucleotides match TRBD1. Germline V gene data show CDR1 as ENHRY and CDR2 as SYGVKD. The V and J ends lost 4 bases and 4 bases, in that order; junction bases with no gene match: 8. The CDR3 length is 15 residues. The DNA of the CDR3 is TGTGCCATCAGTGCTTGGGACAGCAGGGCAGATACGCAGTATTTT. It yields the protein CAISAWDSRADTQYF.

In its sample, this clonotype was seen once. This sequence joins TRBV29-1 and TRBJ2-1; 11 bases line up with TRBD2. J was trimmed by 5 bases and V by 6 bases; bases with no gene match: 3. The CDR3 covers 13 residues. CDR1 and CDR2 (germline): SQVTM, ANQGSEA. CDR3 loop: CSVLAGAHNEQFF. The CDR3 DNA sequence: TGCAGCGTACTAGCGGGGGCCCACAATGAGCAGTTCTTC.

The chain combines TRBV25-1 with TRBJ1-2; D is perhaps TRBD1 (6 bases). CDR1 is MGHDK, CDR2 SYGVNS, per germline. The V and J ends lost 2 bases and 6 bases respectively, with 16 bases between them. This CDR3 comprises 15 residues. DNA of the CDR3: TGTGCCAGCAGTGAACCCACAGGGTATGCTGATGGCTACACCTTC. It is translated as CASSEPTGYADGYTF.

The V gene is TRBV28, the J gene TRBJ2-7, with D perhaps matching TRBD1 (5 bases). The CDR3 spans 14 residues. CDR1 is MDHEN and CDR2 is SYDVKM in the germline V gene. The ends were cut back, 5 bases at V and 1 base at J, with 12 bases in the middle. CDR3 residues: CASSPTRQSYEQYV. DNA of the CDR3: TGTGCCAGCAGTCCCACCCGACAGTCCTACGAGCAGTACGTC.

V usage is TRBV19 and J usage is TRBJ1-2; TRBD1 matches at 8 bases. Trimming at V came to 10 bases and at J to 8 bases, leaving 9 bases not matched to a gene. Germline V CDR1 and CDR2: LNHDA, SQIVND (reference sequence). The CDR3 spans 12 residues. The CDR3 coding sequence is TGTGCCATCCAGGACAGGGTGGCCGGCTACACCTTC. It yields the protein CAIQDRVAGYTF.

Only one count was recorded for this clonotype. The rearrangement uses TRBV6-2 or TRBV6-3 and TRBJ2-2; D is ambiguous. The germline V gene has CDR1 MNHEY and CDR2 SVGEGT. The V and J ends lost 3 bases and 6 bases respectively, with 8 bases between them. This CDR3 comprises 13 residues. CDR3 nucleotides: TGTGCCAGCAGTTATATGGCTCCCGGGGAGCTGTTTTTT. Protein sequence: CASSYMAPGELFF.

The gene calls are TRBV12-3 or TRBV12-4 and TRBJ1-6; 10 bases match TRBD1. V was clipped by 3 bases and J by 14 bases; unmatched bases: 7. CDR3 length: 14 residues. The CDR3 DNA reads TGTGCCAGCAGTTTCGGACAGGGGGGTGAGGCCCTCCACTTT. Its translation is CASSFGQGGEALHF.